The 23 T cell receptor beta chains presented below share a single source sample, sequenced in a study of regulatory T cells in long-lasting Graves disease. The time point: newly diagnosed GD, antithyroid drugs for less than 3 months. RNA isolated from PBMCs was used to make the TCR library. In building TCR beta libraries, iRepertoire HTBI primers were used together with Arm-PCR of CDR3 regions. TCRdb re-called the multiplex PCR reads with MiXCR, one entry per CDR3 protein. The sample comprises approximately 470,000 distinct CDR3 sequences, about 17% of which are singletons, and less than 15% rests with the top ten. The sample was also linked to a second study, of T cells in Graves' hyperthyroidism and ophthalmopathy.

This material consisted of peripheral blood mononuclear cells (PBMCs), taken at new diagnosis, from a patient treated with antithyroid drugs. The receptors shown here come from a man aged 35 to 55 with Graves disease.

The sample holds a few counts of this clonotype. The chain combines TRBV12-3 or TRBV12-4 with TRBJ2-7; D perhaps matches TRBD2 (5 bases). Trimming removed 2 bases at V and 6 bases at J, with 8 bases between. CDR3 length: 12 amino acids. The DNA for the CDR3 is TGTGCCAGCAGTTTAACCCGGGGCGAGCAGTACTTC. Encoded protein: CASSLTRGEQYF.

The chain links TRBV28 to TRBJ2-7, with 7 bases that match TRBD2. Germline CDR1 and CDR2: MDHEN and SYDVKM. This CDR3 comprises 16 residues. J gave up 3 bases and V 7 bases, and 15 bases lay outside the gene matches. CDR3 in amino acids: CASTTWGGRTSYEQYF. The CDR3 bases are TGTGCCAGCACCACCTGGGGAGGGAGAACTAGCTACGAGCAGTACTTC.

For this clonotype: This may be a read error: a much more frequent sequence differs by one nucleotide. The V and J genes are TRBV7-9 and TRBJ2-5; D gene unclear. From germline, CDR1 is SEHNR and CDR2 FQNEAQ (reference sequence). This CDR3 is built from 14 residues. Trimming cost V 3 bases and J 3 bases, with 11 bases left between them. The CDR3 DNA follows: TGTGCCAGCAGCTTTAAAGGGTTAGAAGAGACCCAGTACTTC. Translating it yields CASSFKGLEETQYF.

This clonotype has at least ten counts. This rearrangement joins TRBV30 to TRBJ2-1, with 7 bases that match TRBD2. V lost 4 bases to trimming and J lost 2 bases; unmatched junction nucleotides: 8. CDR3 length: 15 amino acids. Per germline, CDR1 GTSNPN and CDR2 SVGIG (reference sequence). The CDR3 spells CAWTEAGVPYNEQFF. Here the CDR3 DNA reads TGTGCCTGGACGGAGGCGGGAGTCCCCTACAATGAGCAGTTCTTC.

In this sample, this clonotype turned up a few times. The chain employs TRBV19 and TRBJ2-5; tentatively, D is TRBD1 or TRBD2 (5 bases each). Trimming shortened V by 5 bases and J by 4 bases, and 20 bases separated the two germline ends. Germline values: CDR1 LNHDA, CDR2 SQIVND (reference sequence). The CDR3 is 16 amino acids. Here the CDR3 reads CASSLGPGKVAETQYF. CDR3 in DNA: TGTGCCAGTAGTTTGGGACCAGGAAAAGTGGCAGAGACCCAGTACTTC.

In regard to this clonotype: Just one base apart from a much larger clone, this may be a read error. The chain is built from TRBV12-3 or TRBV12-4 and TRBJ2-1; the D gene is possibly TRBD2 (6 bases). The CDR3 is 15 amino acids. Deletions cut 5 bases from V and 12 bases from J, with 23 bases between. CDR3 coding DNA: TGTGCCAGCAGTGAATCCGGGAGTCTCTACGATGGGCAGTTCTTC. It codes for CASSESGSLYDGQFF.

The gene calls are TRBV2 and TRBJ1-1; no clear D gene. Germline values: CDR1 SNHLY, CDR2 FYNNEI. The length of the CDR3 is 14 residues. V lost 6 bases and J 4 bases, leaving 15 bases between the germline ends. CDR3 DNA sequence: TGTGCCAGCAGAGAACGACGCCAGGCCACTGAAGCTTTCTTT. Protein sequence: CASRERRQATEAFF.

This clonotype occurred many times. The V call is TRBV13, the J call TRBJ2-7, with 11 positions matching TRBD1. This CDR3 comprises 15 residues. The germline gives CDR1 PRHDT, CDR2 FYEKMQ (reference sequence). The J segment lost 3 bases and the V segment lost 5 bases, leaving 6 bases of the junction unmatched. CDR3 amino acids: CASSTDRGPVYEQYF. The CDR3 nucleotides read TGTGCCAGCAGCACGGACAGGGGGCCCGTCTACGAGCAGTACTTC. Drawing the rest from reference TRBV13 and TRBJ2-7, the complete variable domain is AAGVIQSPRHLIKEKRETATLKCYPIPRHDTVYWYQQGPGQDPQFLISFYEKMQSDKGSIPDRFSAQQFSDYHSELNMSSLELGDSALYFCASSTDRGPVYEQYFGPGTRLTVT.

The sample holds many counts of this clonotype. This chain connects TRBV30 to TRBJ1-1, with D unclear. CDR1 GTSNPN and CDR2 SVGIG come from the germline V gene (reference sequence). This CDR3 spans 14 amino acids. The ends were cut back, 3 bases at V and 1 base at J, with 12 bases in the middle. CDR3 amino acids: CAWSQTGRNTEAFF. CDR3 coding DNA: TGTGCCTGGAGCCAAACCGGGCGGAACACTGAAGCTTTCTTT. The entire variable domain, with the rest obtained from reference TRBV30 and TRBJ1-1, is as follows: SQTIHQWPATLVQPVGSPLSLECTVEGTSNPNLYWYRQAAGRGLQLLFYSVGIGQISSEVPQNLSASRPQDRQFILSSKKLLLSDSGFYLCAWSQTGRNTEAFFGQGTRLTVV.

In this sample, this clonotype turned up many times. The chain joins TRBV6-1 to TRBJ2-3; 8 bases are a match to TRBD1. The germline V gene encodes CDR1 MNHNS and CDR2 SASEGT. CDR3 size: 15 residues. Trimming at V came to 3 bases and at J to 2 bases, leaving 4 bases not matched to a gene. The CDR3 DNA is TGTGCCAGCAGTGATTGGGACAGGCCCACAGATACGCAGTATTTT. The encoded protein is CASSDWDRPTDTQYF.

This chain joins TRBV19 and TRBJ1-2; D unclear. The CDR3 is made up of 16 amino acids. Germline values: CDR1 LNHDA, CDR2 SQIVND (reference sequence). Trimming stripped 6 bases from V and 3 bases from J, with 20 bases between. The CDR3 protein is CASRKAGFAGDYGYTF. The CDR3 nucleotides are TGTGCCAGTAGGAAGGCCGGATTCGCAGGTGACTATGGCTACACCTTC.

The genes are TRBV10-2 and TRBJ2-7; no definite D call. Looked up from germline, CDR1 is WSHSY and CDR2 is SAAADI. The CDR3 has 13 amino acids. Trimming cost V 5 bases and J 6 bases, with 14 bases left between them. The CDR3 nucleotides read TGCGCCAGCAGTCCATCAAGGGTGGGCGAGCAGTACTTC. Its protein product is CASSPSRVGEQYF.

At least ten counts were recorded for this clonotype. The chain links TRBV3-1 to TRBJ2-7; 7 bases fit TRBD2. Unmatched junction bases numbered 12, after V lost 4 bases and J lost 6 bases. CDR3 length equals 15 residues. Per germline, CDR1 LGHDT and CDR2 YNNKEL (reference sequence). In nucleotides, the CDR3 is TGTGCCAGCAGCCCCTTTGGGAGGGACTGGGGCGAGCAGTACTTC. It encodes CASSPFGRDWGEQYF.

The genes are TRBV12-3 or TRBV12-4 and TRBJ2-2; unclear D gene. This CDR3 is built from 14 residues. With 1 base removed from V and 7 bases from J, the gap between germline ends came to 10 bases. The CDR3 DNA sequence: TGTGCCAGCAGTTTAGGGTGGGATGGCGGGGAGCTGTTTTTT. Translated: CASSLGWDGGELFF.

This clonotype was detected many times. The rearrangement uses TRBV6-2 or TRBV6-3 and TRBJ2-3, with TRBD1 matching over 7 bases. CDR1 is MNHEY, CDR2 SVGEGT, per germline. V was clipped by 6 bases and J by 0 bases; unmatched bases: 6. This CDR3 is built from 15 residues. This CDR3 is CASRTGTASTDTQYF. CDR3 coding DNA: TGTGCCAGCAGGACTGGGACAGCTAGCACAGATACGCAGTATTTT.

This clonotype was seen at least ten times. This sequence joins TRBV28 and TRBJ1-4; 9 bases map to TRBD1. The CDR3 loop spans 14 amino acids. V lost 6 bases to trimming and J lost 4 bases; unmatched junction nucleotides: 3. In germline, CDR1 is MDHEN, CDR2 SYDVKM. CDR3 residues: CASSSGQGNEKLFF. CDR3 DNA sequence: TGTGCCAGCAGCTCGGGACAGGGTAATGAAAAACTGTTTTTT.

This clonotype was detected many times. V gene TRBV28 combines with J gene TRBJ1-5; TRBD1 might be the D (6 bases). Germline V gene sequence: CDR1 MDHEN, CDR2 SYDVKM. This CDR3 contains 13 residues. The ends were cut back, 10 bases at V and 3 bases at J, with 13 bases in the middle. The CDR3: CATSDRNNQPQHF. CDR3 DNA: TGTGCCACCTCCGACAGGAACAATCAGCCCCAGCATTTT.

This clonotype has ten or more counts. The chain employs TRBV2 and TRBJ2-5; D perhaps matches TRBD1 (6 bases). Germline CDR1 reads SNHLY; CDR2 reads FYNNEI. The CDR3 covers 12 residues. Between the trimmed V and J ends, which lost 6 bases and 5 bases, there was a span of 10 bases. Here the CDR3 DNA reads TGTGCCAGCAGGGACAGTTGGGAGACCCAGTACTTC. Translated, it gives CASRDSWETQYF.

This clonotype was recorded many times. The genes are TRBV18 and TRBJ2-1, with 7 bases matching TRBD1. The V and J ends lost 4 bases and 15 bases, in that order; junction bases with no gene match: 9. The germline CDR1 and CDR2 sequences are KGHSH and LQKENI. The CDR3 has 12 residues. The CDR3 DNA sequence: TGTGCCAGCTCACTAGGTGACAGGGTGCGGTTCTTC. Amino acids: CASSLGDRVRFF.

This clonotype was picked up a small number of times. J is TRBJ2-4 and V is TRBV20-1, with D perhaps matching TRBD2 (6 bases). Germline V gene sequence: CDR1 DFQATT, CDR2 SNEGSKA (reference sequence). This CDR3 spans 14 amino acids. CDR3 loop: CSASTSFAKNIQYF. The CDR3 coding sequence is TGCAGCGCAAGTACTAGCTTTGCCAAAAACATTCAGTACTTC.

Points on this clonotype: This may come from a read error, since a much larger clone is one base off. The gene calls are TRBV5-1 and TRBJ2-3; TRBD1 matches 12 bases. The germline gives CDR1 SGHRS, CDR2 YFSETQ. V was clipped by 3 bases and J by 3 bases; unmatched bases: 17. The CDR3 extends over 20 amino acids. The DNA of the CDR3 is TGCGCCAGCAGCTCGCTTACCGGGACAGGGGGCATGAGGGATACAGATACGCAGTATTTT. This sequence encodes CASSSLTGTGGMRDTDTQYF.

This clonotype has more than one count but fewer than ten. This rearrangement joins TRBV15 to TRBJ2-3; 8 bases map to TRBD2. With V trimmed by 2 bases and J by 2 bases, 6 bases remained unmatched. CDR1 and CDR2 (germline): LNHNV, YYDKDF (reference sequence). The CDR3 sequence is 16 residues long. CDR3 sequence (DNA): TGTGCCACCAGCAGATCCCGGACTAGCTTCACAGATACGCAGTATTTT. It specifies CATSRSRTSFTDTQYF.

This clonotype was observed many times. The chain joins TRBV29-1 to TRBJ2-3; D is possibly TRBD2 (5 bases). The germline V gene encodes CDR1 SQVTM and CDR2 ANQGSEA. Between the trimmed V and J ends, which lost 3 bases and 0 bases, there was a span of 16 bases. This CDR3 comprises 16 residues. CDR3 in amino acids: CSVDERRFTSTDTQYF. CDR3 DNA sequence: TGCAGCGTTGATGAGCGGAGATTTACTAGCACAGATACGCAGTATTTT.